Described below is a single TCR beta chain sequence and its context. What it binds is not known. TCRdb analysed the RT-PCR reads with MiXCR anew, one entry per CDR3 protein. Among 200,000 to 250,000 distinct CDR3 sequences, over 9% were seen once, and the ten largest hold 7.8%. The sample originates from a study of response to subunit inactivated influenza vaccine. The study's findings and limits: After each seasonal influenza vaccination, few new T cells are recruited, the authors suggested.

This CDR3 comprises 18 residues. V was trimmed by 5 bases and J by 2 bases, leaving 25 bases between them. Germline loops: CDR1 SNHLY, CDR2 FYNNEI. The receptor comes from a man in his fifties or sixties who received an inactivated influenza vaccine. The chain recombines TRBV2 with TRBJ2-7; D unclear. The source was non-naive T cells sorted from PBMCs, collected 14 days before vaccination. As DNA, the CDR3 is TGTGCCAGCAGTTTCACAGACCCATGGGCCAGCCCGACCTACGAGCAGTACTTC. Protein sequence: CASSFTDPWASPTYEQYF.